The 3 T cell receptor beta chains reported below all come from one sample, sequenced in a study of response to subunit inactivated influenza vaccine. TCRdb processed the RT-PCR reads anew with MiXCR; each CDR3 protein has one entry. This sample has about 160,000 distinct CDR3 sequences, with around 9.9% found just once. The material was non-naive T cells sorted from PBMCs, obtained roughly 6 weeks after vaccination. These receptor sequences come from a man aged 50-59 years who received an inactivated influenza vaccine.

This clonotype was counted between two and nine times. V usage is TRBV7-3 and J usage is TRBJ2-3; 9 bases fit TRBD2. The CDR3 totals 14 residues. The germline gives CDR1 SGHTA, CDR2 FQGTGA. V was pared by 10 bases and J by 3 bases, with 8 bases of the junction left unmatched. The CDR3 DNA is TGTGCCACCTCTAGAACTAGCGGGACAGATACGCAGTATTTT. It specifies CATSRTSGTDTQYF.

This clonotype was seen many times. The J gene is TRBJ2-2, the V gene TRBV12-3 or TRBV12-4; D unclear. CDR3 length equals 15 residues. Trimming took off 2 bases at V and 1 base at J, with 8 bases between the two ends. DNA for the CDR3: TGTGCCAGCAGTTTATCGGGTCGGAACACCGGGGAGCTGTTTTTT. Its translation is CASSLSGRNTGELFF.

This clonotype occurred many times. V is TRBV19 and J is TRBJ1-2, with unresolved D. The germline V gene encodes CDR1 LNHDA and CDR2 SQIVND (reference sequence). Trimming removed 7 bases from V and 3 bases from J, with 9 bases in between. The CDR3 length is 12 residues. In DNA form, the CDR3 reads TGTGCCAGTAAGGGTTTTGACTATGGCTACACCTTC. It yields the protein CASKGFDYGYTF.